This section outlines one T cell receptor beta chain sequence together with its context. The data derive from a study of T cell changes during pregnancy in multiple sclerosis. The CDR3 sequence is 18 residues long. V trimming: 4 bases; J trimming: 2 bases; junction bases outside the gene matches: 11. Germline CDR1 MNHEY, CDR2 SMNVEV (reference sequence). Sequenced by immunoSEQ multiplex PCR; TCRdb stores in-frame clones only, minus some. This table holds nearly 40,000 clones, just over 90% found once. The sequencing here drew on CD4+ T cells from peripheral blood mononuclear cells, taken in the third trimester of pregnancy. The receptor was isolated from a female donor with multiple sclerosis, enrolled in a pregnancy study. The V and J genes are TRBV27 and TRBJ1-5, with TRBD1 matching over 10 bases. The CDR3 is CASSWDRGVIGRNQPQHF. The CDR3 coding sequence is TGTGCCAGCAGTTGGGACAGGGGAGTTATCGGTCGCAATCAGCCCCAGCATTTT.